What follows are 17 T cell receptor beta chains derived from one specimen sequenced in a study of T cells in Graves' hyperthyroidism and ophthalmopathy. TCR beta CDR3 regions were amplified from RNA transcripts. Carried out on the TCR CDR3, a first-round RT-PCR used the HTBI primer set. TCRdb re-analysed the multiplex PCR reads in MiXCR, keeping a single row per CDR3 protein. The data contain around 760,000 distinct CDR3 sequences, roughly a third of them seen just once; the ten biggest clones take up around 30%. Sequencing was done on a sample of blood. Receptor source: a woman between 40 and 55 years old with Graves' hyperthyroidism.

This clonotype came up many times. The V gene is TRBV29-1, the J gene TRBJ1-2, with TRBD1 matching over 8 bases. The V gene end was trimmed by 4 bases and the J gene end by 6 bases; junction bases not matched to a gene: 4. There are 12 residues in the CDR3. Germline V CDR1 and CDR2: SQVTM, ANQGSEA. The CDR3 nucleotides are TGCAGCGTTGTCCAGGGGGCGGATGGCTACACCTTC. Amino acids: CSVVQGADGYTF.

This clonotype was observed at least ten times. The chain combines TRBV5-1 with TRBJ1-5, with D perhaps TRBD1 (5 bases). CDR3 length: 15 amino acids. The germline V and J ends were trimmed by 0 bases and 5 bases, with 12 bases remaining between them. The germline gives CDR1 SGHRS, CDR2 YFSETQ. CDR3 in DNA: TGCGCCAGCAGCTTGGAAGGCAGGGCCGATCAGCCCCAGCATTTT. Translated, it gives CASSLEGRADQPQHF.

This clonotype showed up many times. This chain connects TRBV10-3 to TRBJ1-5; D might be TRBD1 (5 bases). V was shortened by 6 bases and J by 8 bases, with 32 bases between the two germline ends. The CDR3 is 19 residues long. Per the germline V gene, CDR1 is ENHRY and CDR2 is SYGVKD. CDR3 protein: CAISVGTLGSRRGEEPQHF. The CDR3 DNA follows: TGTGCCATCAGCGTAGGGACCCTCGGTTCCCGAAGGGGTGAAGAGCCCCAGCATTTT.

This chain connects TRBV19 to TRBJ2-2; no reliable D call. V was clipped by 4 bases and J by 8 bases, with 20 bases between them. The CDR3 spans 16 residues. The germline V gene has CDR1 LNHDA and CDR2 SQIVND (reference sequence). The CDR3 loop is CASSTTTVKYRGELFF. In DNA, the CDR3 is TGTGCCAGTAGTACAACCACAGTGAAGTACCGAGGGGAGCTGTTTTTT.

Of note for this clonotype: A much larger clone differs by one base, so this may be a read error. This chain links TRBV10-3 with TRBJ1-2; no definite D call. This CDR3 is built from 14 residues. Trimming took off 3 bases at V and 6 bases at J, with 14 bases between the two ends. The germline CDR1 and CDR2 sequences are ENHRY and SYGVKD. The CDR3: CAISERSAENGYTF. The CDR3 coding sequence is TGTGCCATCAGTGAAAGATCGGCGGAGAATGGCTACACCTTC.

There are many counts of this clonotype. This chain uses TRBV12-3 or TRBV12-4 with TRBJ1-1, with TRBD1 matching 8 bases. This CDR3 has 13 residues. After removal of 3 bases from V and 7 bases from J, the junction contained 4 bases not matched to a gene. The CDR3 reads CASSFRGQGEAFF. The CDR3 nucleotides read TGTGCCAGCAGTTTCAGGGGGCAGGGTGAAGCTTTCTTT.

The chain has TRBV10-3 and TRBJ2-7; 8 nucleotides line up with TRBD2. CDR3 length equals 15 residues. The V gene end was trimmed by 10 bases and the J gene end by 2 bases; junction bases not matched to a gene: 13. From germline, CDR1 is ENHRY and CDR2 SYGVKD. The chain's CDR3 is CASNRGAGVAYEQYF. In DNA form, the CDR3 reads TGTGCCAGCAACCGGGGAGCGGGGGTGGCCTACGAGCAGTACTTC.

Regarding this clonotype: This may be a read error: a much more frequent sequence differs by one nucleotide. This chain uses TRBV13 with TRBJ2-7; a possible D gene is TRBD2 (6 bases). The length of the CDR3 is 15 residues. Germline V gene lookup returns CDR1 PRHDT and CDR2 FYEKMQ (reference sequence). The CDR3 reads CAGSFTGTDRYEQYF. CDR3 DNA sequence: TGTGCCGGCAGCTTCACCGGGACTGATCGCTACGAGCAGTACTTC. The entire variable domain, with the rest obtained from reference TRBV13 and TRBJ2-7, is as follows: AAGVIQSPRHLIKEKRETATLKCYPIPRHDTVYWYQQGPGQDPQFLISFYEKMQSDKGSIPDRFSAQQFSDYHSELNMSSLELGDSALYFCAGSFTGTDRYEQYFGPGTRLTVT.

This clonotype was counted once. The CDR3 bases are TGTGCCATCCCACCGTACGACCTGCGCCGTGGCTACACCTTC. Translation: CAIPPYDLRRGYTF. V gene TRBV2 combines with J gene TRBJ1-2, with D unclear. V dropped 10 bases and J dropped 7 bases, with 22 bases sitting between them. This CDR3 is built from 14 residues. Germline V gene sequence: CDR1 SNHLY, CDR2 FYNNEI.

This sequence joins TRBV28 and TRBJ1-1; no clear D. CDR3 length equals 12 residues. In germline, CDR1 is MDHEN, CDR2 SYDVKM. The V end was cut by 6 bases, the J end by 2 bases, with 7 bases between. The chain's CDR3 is CASRLDNTEAFF. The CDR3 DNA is TGTGCCAGCAGGCTAGACAACACTGAAGCTTTCTTT.

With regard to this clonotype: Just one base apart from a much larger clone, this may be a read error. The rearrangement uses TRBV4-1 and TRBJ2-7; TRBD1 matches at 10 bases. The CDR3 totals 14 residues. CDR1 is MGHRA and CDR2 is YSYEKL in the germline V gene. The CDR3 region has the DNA TGCGCCAACAGCCCTCGACAGGGGGCCCACGAGCAGTACTTC. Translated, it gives CANSPRQGAHEQYF.

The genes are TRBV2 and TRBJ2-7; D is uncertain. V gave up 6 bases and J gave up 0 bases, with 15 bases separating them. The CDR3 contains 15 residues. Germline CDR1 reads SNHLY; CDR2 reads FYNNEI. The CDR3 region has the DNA TGTGCCAGCAGGGGATTGAGACGGTACTCCTACGAGCAGTACTTC. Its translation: CASRGLRRYSYEQYF.

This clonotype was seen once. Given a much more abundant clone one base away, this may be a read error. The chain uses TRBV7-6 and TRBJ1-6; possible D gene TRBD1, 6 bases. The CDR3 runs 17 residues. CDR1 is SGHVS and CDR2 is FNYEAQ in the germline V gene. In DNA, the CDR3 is TGTGCCAGCAGTCAAGGCGGGGGGCCCTCCTTTAATTCACCCCTCCACTTT. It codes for CASSQGGGPSFNSPLHF.

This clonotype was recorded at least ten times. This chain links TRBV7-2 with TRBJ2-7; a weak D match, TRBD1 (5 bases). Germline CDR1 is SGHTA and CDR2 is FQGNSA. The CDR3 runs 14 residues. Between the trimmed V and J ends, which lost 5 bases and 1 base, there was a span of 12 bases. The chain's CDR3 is CASSKIGASYEQYF. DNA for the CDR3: TGTGCCAGCAGCAAAATAGGGGCATCCTACGAGCAGTACTTC.

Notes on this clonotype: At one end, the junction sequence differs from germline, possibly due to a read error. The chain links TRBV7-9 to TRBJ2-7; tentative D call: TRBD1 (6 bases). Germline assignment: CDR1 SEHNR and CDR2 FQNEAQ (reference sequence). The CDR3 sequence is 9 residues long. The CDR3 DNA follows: TGTGCCAGCAGCCCAGGGGCAGGCTTC. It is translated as CASSPGAGF.

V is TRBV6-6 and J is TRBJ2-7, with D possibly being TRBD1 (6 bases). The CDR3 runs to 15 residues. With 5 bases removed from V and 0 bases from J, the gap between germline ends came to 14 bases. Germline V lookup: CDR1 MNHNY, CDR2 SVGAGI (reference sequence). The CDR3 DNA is TGTGCCAGCAGTGGCGGCAGGACAGACTCCTACGAGCAGTACTTC. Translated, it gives CASSGGRTDSYEQYF.

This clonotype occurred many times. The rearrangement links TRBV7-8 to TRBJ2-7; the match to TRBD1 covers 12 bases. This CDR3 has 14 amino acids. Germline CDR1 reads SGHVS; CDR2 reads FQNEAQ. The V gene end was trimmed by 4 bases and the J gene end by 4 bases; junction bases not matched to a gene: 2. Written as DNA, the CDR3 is TGTGCCAGCAGCTGGGACAGGGGGCGGTACGAGCAGTACTTC. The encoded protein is CASSWDRGRYEQYF.